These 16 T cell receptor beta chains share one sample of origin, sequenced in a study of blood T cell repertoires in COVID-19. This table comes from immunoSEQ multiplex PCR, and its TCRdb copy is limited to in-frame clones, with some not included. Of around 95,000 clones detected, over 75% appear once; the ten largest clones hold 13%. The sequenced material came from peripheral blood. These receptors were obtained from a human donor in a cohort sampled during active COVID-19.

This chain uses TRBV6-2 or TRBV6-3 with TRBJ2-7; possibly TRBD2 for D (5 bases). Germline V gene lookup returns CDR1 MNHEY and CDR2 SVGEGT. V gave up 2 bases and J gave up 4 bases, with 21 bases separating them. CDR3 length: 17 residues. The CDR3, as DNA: TGTGCCAGCAGTTACGGAGGAGAATCTACCAGGTTTTACGAGCAGTACTTC. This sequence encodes CASSYGGESTRFYEQYF.

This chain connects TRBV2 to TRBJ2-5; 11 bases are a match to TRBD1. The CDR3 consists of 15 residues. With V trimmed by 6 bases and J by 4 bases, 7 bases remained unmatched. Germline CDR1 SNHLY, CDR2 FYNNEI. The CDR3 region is CASSAGQGAGETQYF. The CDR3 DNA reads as TGTGCCAGCAGCGCAGGACAGGGGGCAGGAGAGACCCAGTACTTC.

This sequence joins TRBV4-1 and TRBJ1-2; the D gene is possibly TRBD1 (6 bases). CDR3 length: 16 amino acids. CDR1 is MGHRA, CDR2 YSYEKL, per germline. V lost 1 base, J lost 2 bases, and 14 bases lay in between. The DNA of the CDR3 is TGCGCCAGCAGCCAAGGGACCGGGACACGAAACTATGGCTACACCTTC. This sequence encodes CASSQGTGTRNYGYTF.

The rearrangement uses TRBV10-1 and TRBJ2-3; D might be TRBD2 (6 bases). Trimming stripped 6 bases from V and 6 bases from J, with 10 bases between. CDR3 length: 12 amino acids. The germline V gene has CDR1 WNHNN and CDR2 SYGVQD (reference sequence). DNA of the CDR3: TGCGCCAGCAGCCCTGGGGGGGATACGCAGTATTTT. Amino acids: CASSPGGDTQYF.

DNA for the CDR3: TGTGCCATCGCCAGCCAGGGGTTTGGCTATGGCTACACCTTC. It encodes CAIASQGFGYGYTF. The chain recombines TRBV10-3 with TRBJ1-2, with a possible D match to TRBD1 (6 bases). Looked up from germline, CDR1 is ENHRY and CDR2 is SYGVKD. The ends were cut back, 8 bases at V and 4 bases at J, with 17 bases in the middle. The CDR3 consists of 14 residues.

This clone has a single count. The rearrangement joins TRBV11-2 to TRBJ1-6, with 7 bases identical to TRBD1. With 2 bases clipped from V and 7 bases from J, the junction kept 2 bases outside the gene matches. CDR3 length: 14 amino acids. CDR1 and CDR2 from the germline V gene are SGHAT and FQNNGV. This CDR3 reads CASSLNRGNSPLHF. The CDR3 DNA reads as TGTGCCAGCAGCTTAAACAGGGGCAATTCACCCCTCCACTTT.

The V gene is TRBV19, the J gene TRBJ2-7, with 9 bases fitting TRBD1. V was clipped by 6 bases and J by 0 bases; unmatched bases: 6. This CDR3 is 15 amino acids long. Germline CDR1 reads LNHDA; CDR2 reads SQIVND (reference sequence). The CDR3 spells CASSLGTGSSYEQYF. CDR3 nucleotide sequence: TGTGCCAGTAGCCTAGGGACAGGGAGCTCCTACGAGCAGTACTTC.

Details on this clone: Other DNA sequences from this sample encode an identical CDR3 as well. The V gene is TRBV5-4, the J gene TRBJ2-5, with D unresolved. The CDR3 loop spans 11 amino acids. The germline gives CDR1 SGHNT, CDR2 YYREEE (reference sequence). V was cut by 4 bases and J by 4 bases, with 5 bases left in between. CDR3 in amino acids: CASSPGETQYF. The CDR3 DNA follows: TGTGCCAGCAGCCCGGGAGAGACCCAGTACTTC.

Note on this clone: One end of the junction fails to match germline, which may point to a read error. CDR3 loop: CASSQDRGNPYVF. The CDR3 DNA reads as TGTGCCAGCAGCCAAGATAGGGGGAACCCTTACGTCTTC. This sequence joins TRBV3-1 (or the pseudogene TRBV3-2) and TRBJ2-1; D possibly corresponds to TRBD1 (6 bases). This CDR3 comprises 13 residues. Germline loops: CDR1 LGHDT, CDR2 YNNKEL (reference sequence).

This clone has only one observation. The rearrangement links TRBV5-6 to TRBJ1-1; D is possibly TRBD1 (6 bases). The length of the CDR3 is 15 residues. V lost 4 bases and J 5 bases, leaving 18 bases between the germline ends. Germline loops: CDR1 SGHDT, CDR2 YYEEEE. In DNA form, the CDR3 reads TGTGCCAGCAGCCAGGGGACAAAGGGGACGACTGAAGCTTTCTTT. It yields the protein CASSQGTKGTTEAFF.

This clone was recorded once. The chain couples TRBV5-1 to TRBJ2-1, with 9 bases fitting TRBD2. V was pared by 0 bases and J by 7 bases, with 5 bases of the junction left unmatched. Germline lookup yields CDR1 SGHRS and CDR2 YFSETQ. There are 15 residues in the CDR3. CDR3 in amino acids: CASSLAAGGVNEQFF. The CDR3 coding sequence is TGCGCCAGCAGCTTGGCGGCGGGAGGGGTGAATGAGCAGTTCTTC.

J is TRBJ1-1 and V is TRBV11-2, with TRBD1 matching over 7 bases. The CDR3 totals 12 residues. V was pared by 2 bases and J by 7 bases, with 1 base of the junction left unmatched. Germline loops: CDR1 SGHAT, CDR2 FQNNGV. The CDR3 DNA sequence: TGTGCCAGCAGCTTAAGGGACAGTGAAGCTTTCTTT. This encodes CASSLRDSEAFF.

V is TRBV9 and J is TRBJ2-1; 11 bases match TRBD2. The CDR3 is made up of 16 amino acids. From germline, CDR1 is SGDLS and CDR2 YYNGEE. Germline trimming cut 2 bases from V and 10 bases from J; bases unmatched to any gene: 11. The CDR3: CASSVYSSGRWIEQFF. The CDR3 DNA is TGTGCCAGCAGCGTCTATTCTAGCGGGAGGTGGATCGAGCAGTTCTTC. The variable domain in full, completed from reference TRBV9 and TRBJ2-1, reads DSGVTQTPKHLITATGQRVTLRCSPRSGDLSVYWYQQSLDQGLQFLIQYYNGEERAKGNILERFSAQQFPDLHSELNLSSLELGDSALYFCASSVYSSGRWIEQFFGPGTRLTVL.

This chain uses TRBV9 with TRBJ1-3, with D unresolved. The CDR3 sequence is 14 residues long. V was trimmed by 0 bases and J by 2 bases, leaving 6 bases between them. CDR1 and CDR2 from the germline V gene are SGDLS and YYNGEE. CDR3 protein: CASSVDGAGNTIYF. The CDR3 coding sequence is TGTGCCAGCAGCGTAGACGGGGCTGGAAACACCATATATTTT.

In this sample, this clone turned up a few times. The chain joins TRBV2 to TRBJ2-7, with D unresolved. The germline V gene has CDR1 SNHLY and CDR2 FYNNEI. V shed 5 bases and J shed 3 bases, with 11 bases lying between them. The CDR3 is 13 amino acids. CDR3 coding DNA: TGTGCCAGCAGTTCTTTCCAGGACTACGAGCAGTACTTC. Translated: CASSSFQDYEQYF. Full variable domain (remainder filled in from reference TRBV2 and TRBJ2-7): EPEVTQTPSHQVTQMGQEVILRCVPISNHLYFYWYRQILGQKVEFLVSFYNNEISEKSEIFDDQFSVERPDGSNFTLKIRSTKLEDSAMYFCASSSFQDYEQYFGPGTRLTVT.

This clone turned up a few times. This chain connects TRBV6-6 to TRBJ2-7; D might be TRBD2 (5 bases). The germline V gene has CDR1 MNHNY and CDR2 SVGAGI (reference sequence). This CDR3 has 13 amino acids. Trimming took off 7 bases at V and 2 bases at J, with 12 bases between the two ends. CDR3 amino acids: CASIDGMTYEQYF. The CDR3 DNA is TGTGCCAGCATCGACGGGATGACCTACGAGCAGTACTTC.